This TCR beta chain was recovered during a study of blood T cell repertoires in COVID-19. Study-level information: Both acute and convalescent COVID-19 samples were obtained from the United States, Italy and Spain. From T cells, B-cell-depleted T cells, or PBMCs came the material, which was cDNA or gDNA.

In the source study's methods: Quantification of nucleated cells was approximated via reference gene primer amplification. This table comes from immunoSEQ multiplex PCR, and its TCRdb copy is limited to in-frame clones, with some not included. For V, J and clone size, that table is used; D and trimming come from the DNA. The repertoire holds 200,000 to 250,000 clones, with 75% to 85% as singletons. This CDR3 is built from 16 residues. In germline, CDR1 is LGHDT, CDR2 YNNKEL (reference sequence). Trimming at V came to 1 base and at J to 9 bases, leaving 7 bases not matched to a gene. The specimen was peripheral blood. The TCR sequence derives from a human donor in a cohort sampled during active COVID-19. This rearrangement joins TRBV3-1 (or the pseudogene TRBV3-2) to TRBJ2-1; TRBD2 agrees at 12 bases. The CDR3 spells CASSQGLAGGHGEQFF. The CDR3 DNA reads as TGTGCCAGCAGCCAAGGTCTAGCGGGGGGGCACGGTGAGCAGTTCTTC.